This TCR beta chain was documented in a study of blood T cell repertoires in COVID-19. Study as a whole: Researchers got acute and convalescent COVID-19 samples from the United States, Italy and Spain. Sources were T cells, B-cell-depleted T cells, or PBMCs; the material itself was cDNA or gDNA.

V lost 4 bases and J lost 0, with 16 bases in between. CDR1 LGHDT and CDR2 YNNKEL come from the germline V gene (reference sequence). The CDR3 covers 16 residues. Using immunoSEQ multiplex PCR, the repertoire was profiled, and TCRdb retains in-frame clones only, with some absent. The sample lists nearly 350,000 clones, around four fifths occurring once. Sequenced: peripheral blood. The chain recombines TRBV3-1 (or the pseudogene TRBV3-2) with TRBJ2-7, with D perhaps matching TRBD2 (5 bases). This TCR derives from a man aged 30 to 45 with active or convalescent COVID-19. The CDR3 coding sequence is TGTGCCAGCAGCCCCCTAGGGAGACCAAGCTCCTACGAGCAGTACTTC. Protein product: CASSPLGRPSSYEQYF.